These 18 T cell receptor beta chains originate from one sample sequenced in a study of vaccination effects on CD4 cells after COVID-19. Antigen-specific CD4+ T cells expanded by the ViraFEST assay with viral peptide pools were then sequenced. Isolating CD4+ T cells followed more than eight days of culture. According to the study, vaccine recipients showed no prior SARS-CoV-2 infection and negative nucleocapsid antibodies. These receptors' targets are unknown. Generated by immunoSEQ multiplex PCR, the TCRdb table keeps only in-frame clones and is missing some. The sample holds tens of thousands of clones, 80% seen once. Sequenced material: CD4+ T cells from PBMCs cultured with SARS-CoV-2 spike peptides, taken before COVID-19 vaccination. These receptors all come from a human donor who received a COVID-19 vaccine.

The rearrangement links TRBV7-9 to TRBJ2-5; tentatively, D is TRBD2 (7 bases). Deletions cut 5 bases from V and 4 bases from J, with 14 bases between. CDR3 length equals 14 residues. Germline loops: CDR1 SEHNR, CDR2 FQNEAQ (reference sequence). DNA for the CDR3: TGTGCCAGCAGCCGGGGGGCCGTGGTAGAGACCCAGTACTTC. This encodes CASSRGAVVETQYF.

This clone showed up just once. This chain uses TRBV3-1 (or the pseudogene TRBV3-2) with TRBJ1-4, with D possibly TRBD1 on 5 matching bases. The CDR3 contains 12 residues. The germline V and J ends were trimmed by 4 bases and 10 bases, with 10 bases remaining between them. Germline V gene sequence: CDR1 LGHDT, CDR2 YNNKEL (reference sequence). The DNA for the CDR3 is TGTGCCAGCAGCCCCTGGGGGGGAAAACTGTTTTTT. Translated, it gives CASSPWGGKLFF.

Only a few counts were recorded for this clone. The chain combines TRBV7-9 with TRBJ2-2; 9 bases align to TRBD2. Germline lookup yields CDR1 SEHNR and CDR2 FQNEAQ (reference sequence). The CDR3 has 14 residues. The trim removed 6 bases at V and 5 bases at J, leaving 4 bases unmatched. DNA for the CDR3: TGTGCCAGCAGTCTAGCGGGGTATACCGGGGAGCTGTTTTTT. Protein product: CASSLAGYTGELFF. Full variable domain (rest looked up from reference TRBV7-9 and TRBJ2-2): DTGVSQNPRHKITKRGQNVTFRCDPISEHNRLYWYRQTLGQGPEFLTYFQNEAQLEKSRLLSDRFSAERPKGSFSTLEIQRTEQGDSAMYLCASSLAGYTGELFFGEGSRLTVL.

The V call is TRBV9, the J call TRBJ1-6; D is ambiguous. CDR1 and CDR2 from the germline V gene are SGDLS and YYNGEE. The CDR3 is 14 residues long. V lost 2 bases to trimming and J lost 4 bases, with 7 bases between them. CDR3 in amino acids: CASSVASYNSPLHF. Here the CDR3 DNA reads TGTGCCAGCAGCGTTGCGAGTTATAATTCACCCCTCCACTTT.

CDR3 nucleotide sequence: TGTGCCAGCACCTCCGCCTTTTTTTTAGCCACTAATGAAAAACTGTTTTTT. Residues: CASTSAFFLATNEKLFF. This chain links TRBV2 with TRBJ1-4, with D unclear. CDR3 length: 17 residues. CDR1 and CDR2 (germline): SNHLY, FYNNEI. Trimming took off 7 bases at V and 2 bases at J, with 20 bases between the two ends.

The J gene is TRBJ1-1, the V gene TRBV29-1; D not certain. Germline V gives CDR1 SQVTM, CDR2 ANQGSEA. V was pared by 3 bases and J by 3 bases, with 11 bases between. CDR3 length: 13 residues. As DNA, the CDR3 is TGCAGCGTTGAGGCAGACCCGGACACTGAAGCTTTCTTT. Protein sequence: CSVEADPDTEAFF.

CDR3 DNA sequence: TGTGCCAGCTCACTTTCGAACTCTGGAAACACCATATATTTT. This sequence encodes CASSLSNSGNTIYF. The chain recombines TRBV18 with TRBJ1-3; D gene ambiguous. With 4 bases removed from V and 0 bases from J, the gap between germline ends came to 7 bases. From germline, CDR1 is KGHSH and CDR2 LQKENI. The CDR3 is 14 residues long.

CDR3 amino acids: CASSLTQNTEAFF. The CDR3 DNA sequence: TGTGCCAGCTCCCTTACCCAGAACACTGAAGCTTTCTTT. The chain couples TRBV18 to TRBJ1-1; unclear D gene. From germline, CDR1 is KGHSH and CDR2 LQKENI. This CDR3 contains 13 residues. V lost 6 bases and J 1 base, leaving 9 bases between the germline ends.

This sequence joins TRBV6-1 and TRBJ1-2, with D perhaps TRBD1 (6 bases). Per the germline V gene, CDR1 is MNHNS and CDR2 is SASEGT. V lost 1 base and J lost 8, with 17 bases in between. The length of the CDR3 is 15 residues. As DNA, the CDR3 is TGTGCCAGCAGTGAAGTAGGAGAGAGGGGGATGGGCTACACCTTC. Translation gives CASSEVGERGMGYTF.

The chain carries TRBV2 and TRBJ1-5; D remains unclear. Germline V gives CDR1 SNHLY, CDR2 FYNNEI. The CDR3 has 13 amino acids. Trimming removed 7 bases at V and 6 bases at J, with 13 bases between. The CDR3 bases are TGTGCCAGCAAACGATTTGGAAGTCAGCCCCAGCATTTT. Its protein is CASKRFGSQPQHF.

A few counts support this clone. The chain combines TRBV30 with TRBJ2-4; D unclear. The length of the CDR3 is 16 residues. Germline V lookup: CDR1 GTSNPN, CDR2 SVGIG (reference sequence). Between the trimmed V and J ends, which lost 2 bases and 1 base, there was a span of 15 bases. The CDR3, as DNA: TGTGCCTGGAGTCCAGGACCCCCTGGGGCCAAAAACATTCAGTACTTC. Translation: CAWSPGPPGAKNIQYF.

The V and J genes are TRBV6-2 or TRBV6-3 and TRBJ2-3, with 14 bases that match TRBD2. This CDR3 has 21 residues. V trimming: 0 bases; J trimming: 1 base; junction bases outside the gene matches: 12. From germline, CDR1 is MNHEY and CDR2 SVGEGT. The CDR3 protein is CASSYSKGGLAGGLRTDTQYF. The CDR3 DNA reads TGTGCCAGCAGTTACTCGAAGGGAGGACTAGCGGGGGGCCTGCGCACAGATACGCAGTATTTT.

The J gene is TRBJ2-3, the V gene TRBV24-1; 10 bases fit TRBD2. The CDR3 runs to 17 residues. The V gene's germline CDR1 is KGHDR and CDR2 SFDVKD. V was clipped by 0 bases and J by 3 bases; unmatched bases: 5. In DNA, the CDR3 is TGTGCCACCAGTGATTTGCCTAGCGGGGGTAGTACAGATACGCAGTATTTT. This gives the protein CATSDLPSGGSTDTQYF.

This chain uses TRBV30 with TRBJ1-2; D perhaps matches TRBD1 (5 bases). V lost 4 bases to trimming and J lost 4 bases, with 16 bases between them. There are 14 residues in the CDR3. Germline loops: CDR1 GTSNPN, CDR2 SVGIG (reference sequence). The CDR3 here is CAWTLPGLFYGYTF. The CDR3 nucleotides read TGTGCCTGGACGCTTCCGGGACTTTTCTATGGCTACACCTTC. The full variable domain, completed using reference TRBV30 and TRBJ1-2, is SQTIHQWPATLVQPVGSPLSLECTVEGTSNPNLYWYRQAAGRGLQLLFYSVGIGQISSEVPQNLSASRPQDRQFILSSKKLLLSDSGFYLCAWTLPGLFYGYTFGSGTRLTVV.

The chain has TRBV15 and TRBJ1-1; unclear D gene. CDR1 and CDR2 (germline): LNHNV, YYDKDF (reference sequence). The CDR3 runs 16 residues. Trimming stripped 0 bases from V and 0 bases from J, with 11 bases between. The CDR3 sequence: CATSRDLNSMNTEAFF. In nucleotides, the CDR3 is TGTGCCACCAGCAGAGATCTGAACAGTATGAACACTGAAGCTTTCTTT.

The V and J genes are TRBV6-2 or TRBV6-3 and TRBJ1-4; D is undetermined. The CDR3 consists of 16 residues. V dropped 5 bases and J dropped 8 bases, with 21 bases sitting between them. CDR1 is MNHEY, CDR2 SVGEGT, per germline. CDR3 sequence reads: CASSGERHLSSEKLFF. The DNA of the CDR3 is TGTGCCAGCAGTGGAGAGCGACACCTCTCGAGCGAAAAACTGTTTTTT.

The chain uses TRBV5-1 and TRBJ1-1, with 7 bases aligning to TRBD1. Losses at the gene ends were 6 bases for V and 4 bases for J; bases not matched to a gene: 12. Per the germline V gene, CDR1 is SGHRS and CDR2 is YFSETQ. This CDR3 comprises 15 residues. The CDR3 coding sequence is TGCGCCAGCATCTCAGTCGCAGGGGGAAGCACTGAAGCTTTCTTT. Protein: CASISVAGGSTEAFF.

This clone has a single count. The gene calls are TRBV2 and TRBJ2-7, with TRBD1 matching over 8 bases. Unmatched junction bases numbered 12, after V lost 9 bases and J lost 5 bases. Germline V lookup: CDR1 SNHLY, CDR2 FYNNEI. The CDR3 is 14 amino acids. The CDR3 here is CASKNQGAAHEQYV. The CDR3 DNA sequence: TGTGCCAGTAAAAATCAGGGGGCGGCCCACGAGCAGTACGTC.